One sample yielded the 3 T cell receptor beta chains listed below, sequenced in a study of blood T cell repertoires in COVID-19. The protocol was immunoSEQ multiplex PCR, while the TCRdb copy is restricted to in-frame clones and leaves out a portion. The table lists roughly 100,000 clones, roughly four fifths of them singletons. The sequencing sample was made of peripheral blood. The source of these receptors is a woman between 70 and 85 years old with acute or convalescent COVID-19.

The J gene is TRBJ1-1, the V gene TRBV28, with 9 bases that match TRBD1. CDR1 is MDHEN and CDR2 is SYDVKM in the germline V gene. The length of the CDR3 is 16 residues. After removal of 3 bases from V and 0 bases from J, the junction contained 5 bases not matched to a gene. CDR3 nucleotide sequence: TGTGCCAGCAGTTTGATGACAGGGGGATTGAACACTGAAGCTTTCTTT. This sequence encodes CASSLMTGGLNTEAFF.

This clone has more than one count but fewer than ten. The chain combines TRBV4-3 with TRBJ1-3; no definite D call. The CDR3 runs 16 residues. V was pared by 0 bases and J by 0 bases, with 9 bases between. Germline assignment: CDR1 LGHNA and CDR2 YSLEER. The CDR3 DNA follows: TGCGCCAGCAGCCAAGATCGGGGAGACTCTGGAAACACCATATATTTT. It codes for CASSQDRGDSGNTIYF.

This chain uses TRBV19 with TRBJ1-1, with D tentatively TRBD1 (6 bases). The V end lost 4 bases, the J end lost 2 bases, and 11 bases lay between the germline ends. The CDR3 sequence is 14 residues long. CDR1 and CDR2 (germline): LNHDA, SQIVND (reference sequence). CDR3 bases: TGTGCCAGTAGTACGACAGGAACCAACACTGAAGCTTTCTTT. This sequence encodes CASSTTGTNTEAFF.